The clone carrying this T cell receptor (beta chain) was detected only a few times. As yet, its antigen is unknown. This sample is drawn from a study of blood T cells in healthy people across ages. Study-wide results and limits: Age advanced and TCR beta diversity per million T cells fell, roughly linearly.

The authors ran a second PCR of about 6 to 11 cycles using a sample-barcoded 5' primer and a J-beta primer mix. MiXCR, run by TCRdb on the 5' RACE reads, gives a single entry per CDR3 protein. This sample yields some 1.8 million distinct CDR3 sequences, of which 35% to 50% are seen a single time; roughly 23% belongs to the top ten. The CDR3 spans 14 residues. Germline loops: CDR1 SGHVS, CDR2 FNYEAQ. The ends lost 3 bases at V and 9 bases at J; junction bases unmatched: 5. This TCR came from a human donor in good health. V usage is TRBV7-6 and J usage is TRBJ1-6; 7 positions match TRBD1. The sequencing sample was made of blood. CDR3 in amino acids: CASSFSGQPSPLHF. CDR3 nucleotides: TGTGCCAGCAGCTTTTCGGGACAGCCTTCACCCCTCCACTTT.